This T cell receptor beta chain was sequenced for a study of blood T cells in healthy people across ages. Study-level points and caveats: As age increased, TCR beta diversity per million T cells fell in a roughly linear fashion. More naive CD4+ cells and higher diversity were found in long-lived than in aged donors. Expanded clonotype shifts may have been confounded, as the donors had an unknown CMV status.

With a J-beta primer mix and a sample-barcoded 5' primer, a second PCR ran 7 to 11 cycles. TCRdb reprocessed the 5' RACE reads via MiXCR and lists one record per CDR3 protein. Of about 830,000 distinct CDR3 sequences listed, 62% are singletons. The study recruited healthy Caucasian donors from Russia who were aged about 6 to 95. To note about this clonotype: Its matching antigen is unknown.

The CDR3 is 17 residues long. Germline trimming cut 3 bases from V and 0 bases from J; bases unmatched to any gene: 10. Germline-derived CDR1 and CDR2 are DFQATT and SNEGSKA (reference sequence). The specimen sequenced was blood. The genes are TRBV20-1 and TRBJ2-3, with 9 positions matching TRBD2. This clonotype originated in a man younger than 40 in good health. CDR3 DNA: TGCAGTGCTAGTTGGCTCGGACTAGCGACTAGCACAGATACGCAGTATTTT. Amino acids: CSASWLGLATSTDTQYF.